A selection of T cell receptor beta chains follows, all from one sample in a study of blood T cell repertoires in COVID-19. Produced via immunoSEQ multiplex PCR; TCRdb's table is partial and in-frame only. This table holds roughly 250,000 clones, around 81% found once. The material sequenced was peripheral blood. The receptors here all came from a person between 65 and 80 years old with COVID-19, enrolled during active disease. CDR3s include the opening cysteine and the closing phenylalanine or tryptophan. Each record gives: CDR3 DNA, CDR3 protein, V gene, D gene, J gene, clone size. D genes are given only for firm matches. Clone size is shown for a subset of rows, as once, few, many or a class of expanded clone.

CDR3nt: TGTGCCAGCAGCTGGCTAGCGGGGGGGATGTCGGAGACCCAGTACTTC
CDR3aa: CASSWLAGGMSETQYF
v_gene: TRBV5-6
d_gene: TRBD2
j_gene: TRBJ2-5
abundance: NA

CDR3nt: TGTGCCAGCAGTTCCCAACAGGGCTGGACTGAAGCTTTCTTT
CDR3aa: CASSSQQGWTEAFF
v_gene: TRBV27
d_gene: NA
j_gene: TRBJ1-1
abundance: NA

CDR3nt: TGTGCCAGTAGTAAGGTTTCCTCCCTAGCGGTCGACAATGAGCAGTTCTTC
CDR3aa: CASSKVSSLAVDNEQFF
v_gene: TRBV19
d_gene: TRBD2
j_gene: TRBJ2-1
abundance: NA

CDR3nt: TGTGCCAGCAGCCCAACGCGGGGGATATACAATGAGCAGTTCTTC
CDR3aa: CASSPTRGIYNEQFF
v_gene: TRBV14
d_gene: TRBD2
j_gene: TRBJ2-1
abundance: once

CDR3nt: TGCGCCAGCAGCGACACTAGCGGGGGGGCATACGAGCAGTACTTC
CDR3aa: CASSDTSGGAYEQYF
v_gene: TRBV5-1
d_gene: TRBD2
j_gene: TRBJ2-7
abundance: NA

CDR3nt: TGTGCCAGCAGTACACACAGGGGGGGCAAATCACCCCTCCACTTT
CDR3aa: CASSTHRGGKSPLHF
v_gene: TRBV7-2
d_gene: TRBD1
j_gene: TRBJ1-6
abundance: NA

CDR3nt: TGTGCCAGCAGCGCCCCTCTAGGTGACACCATATATTTT
CDR3aa: CASSAPLGDTIYF
v_gene: TRBV9
d_gene: NA
j_gene: TRBJ1-3
abundance: NA

CDR3nt: TGTGCCAGCACGCTCCTGGGGGGGCAGGGAAGTCAGCCCCAGCATTTT
CDR3aa: CASTLLGGQGSQPQHF
v_gene: TRBV28
d_gene: NA
j_gene: TRBJ1-5
abundance: NA

CDR3nt: TGTGCCAGCAGTGTGGCAGGGGGCAAACGTACTGAAGCTTTCTTT
CDR3aa: CASSVAGGKRTEAFF
v_gene: TRBV6-4
d_gene: TRBD1
j_gene: TRBJ1-1
abundance: few

CDR3nt: TGTGCCAGCAGCTTACTAGCGGGAGGGCCTATTATCCACAATGAGCAGTTCTTC
CDR3aa: CASSLLAGGPIIHNEQFF
v_gene: TRBV7-2
d_gene: TRBD2
j_gene: TRBJ2-1
abundance: NA

CDR3nt: TGTGCCAGCAGCTTAGGTGGCGGCGGGGGGGCAAGTACAGATACGCAGTATTTT
CDR3aa: CASSLGGGGGASTDTQYF
v_gene: TRBV7-2
d_gene: TRBD2
j_gene: TRBJ2-3
abundance: NA

CDR3nt: TGTGCCAGCAGCGCTACTAGCGGGGGCTCCTACGAGCAGTACTTC
CDR3aa: CASSATSGGSYEQYF
v_gene: TRBV7-2
d_gene: TRBD2
j_gene: TRBJ2-7
abundance: NA

CDR3nt: TGTGCCAGCAGCTTAAACCAGGGTTCCACTGAAGCTTTCTTT
CDR3aa: CASSLNQGSTEAFF
v_gene: TRBV7-9
d_gene: NA
j_gene: TRBJ1-1
abundance: NA

CDR3nt: TGTGCCAGCAGTACGGGGGAAGCAACTAATGAAAAACTGTTTTTT
CDR3aa: CASSTGEATNEKLFF
v_gene: TRBV6-1
d_gene: NA
j_gene: TRBJ1-4
abundance: NA

CDR3nt: TGTGCCAGCAGTTCTTTAGCGGGAGCCGGGGAGCTGTTTTTT
CDR3aa: CASSSLAGAGELFF
v_gene: TRBV6-5
d_gene: TRBD2
j_gene: TRBJ2-2
abundance: NA

CDR3nt: TGTGCCAGCAGTGGCGGGGGTAATGAAGCTTTCTTT
CDR3aa: CASSGGGNEAFF
v_gene: TRBV6-4
d_gene: NA
j_gene: TRBJ1-1
abundance: once

CDR3nt: TGTGCCAGCAGTTACTCGGGGAGGGAAGGAGGCTACACCTTC
CDR3aa: CASSYSGREGGYTF
v_gene: TRBV6-6
d_gene: NA
j_gene: TRBJ1-2
abundance: NA

CDR3nt: TGCAGCGTTTTGGAACAGAGCACCTACGAGCAGTACTTC
CDR3aa: CSVLEQSTYEQYF
v_gene: TRBV29-1
d_gene: NA
j_gene: TRBJ2-7
abundance: NA

CDR3nt: TGTGCCAGCAGCTTACCGGGAGCTGGGGCCAACGTCCTGACTTTC
CDR3aa: CASSLPGAGANVLTF
v_gene: TRBV5-8
d_gene: NA
j_gene: TRBJ2-6
abundance: NA

CDR3nt: TGTGCCAGCAGTGAACTAGAAAGAACCTACGAGCAGTACTTC
CDR3aa: CASSELERTYEQYF
v_gene: TRBV2
d_gene: NA
j_gene: TRBJ2-7
abundance: NA

CDR3nt: TGTGCCAGCAGCCAGATCTTGAACACTGAAGCTTTCTTT
CDR3aa: CASSQILNTEAFF
v_gene: TRBV7-3
d_gene: NA
j_gene: TRBJ1-1
abundance: NA

CDR3nt: TGTGCCAGCAGCCAAGCCAGGGGGAATGAGCAGTTCTTC
CDR3aa: CASSQARGNEQFF
v_gene: TRBV3-1/TRBV3-2
d_gene: TRBD1
j_gene: TRBJ2-1
abundance: few

CDR3nt: TGTGCCAGCAGTTCAGACGGGAATGAGCAGTTCTTC
CDR3aa: CASSSDGNEQFF
v_gene: TRBV7-3
d_gene: NA
j_gene: TRBJ2-1
abundance: few

CDR3nt: TGTGCCAGCAGTGAAGGGGCCTATGGCTACACCTTC
CDR3aa: CASSEGAYGYTF
v_gene: TRBV2
d_gene: NA
j_gene: TRBJ1-2
abundance: NA

CDR3nt: TGTGCCAGCAGACAAAGAAGCGGGGCGAACACCGGGGAGCTGTTTTTT
CDR3aa: CASRQRSGANTGELFF
v_gene: TRBV3-1/TRBV3-2
d_gene: TRBD2
j_gene: TRBJ2-2
abundance: NA

CDR3nt: TGTGCCAGCAGTGGGGGCGGGACAGGCATTAACAATGAGCAGTTCTTC
CDR3aa: CASSGGGTGINNEQFF
v_gene: TRBV2
d_gene: TRBD1
j_gene: TRBJ2-1
abundance: NA

CDR3nt: TGTGCCAGCAGCGTAGCTGAGCGGGGTGGCACAGATACGCAGTATTTT
CDR3aa: CASSVAERGGTDTQYF
v_gene: TRBV9
d_gene: TRBD2
j_gene: TRBJ2-3
abundance: NA